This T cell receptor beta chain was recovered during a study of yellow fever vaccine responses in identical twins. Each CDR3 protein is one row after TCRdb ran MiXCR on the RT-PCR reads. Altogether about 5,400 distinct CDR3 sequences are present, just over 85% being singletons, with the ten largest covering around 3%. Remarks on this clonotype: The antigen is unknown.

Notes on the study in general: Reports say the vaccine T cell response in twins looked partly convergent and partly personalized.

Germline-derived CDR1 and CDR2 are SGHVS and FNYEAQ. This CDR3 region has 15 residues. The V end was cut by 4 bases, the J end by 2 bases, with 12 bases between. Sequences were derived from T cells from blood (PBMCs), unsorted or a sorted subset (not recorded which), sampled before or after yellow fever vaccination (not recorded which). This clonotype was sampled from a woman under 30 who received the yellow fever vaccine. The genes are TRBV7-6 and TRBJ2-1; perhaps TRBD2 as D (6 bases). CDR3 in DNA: TGTGCCAGCAGCTACCGGGACTCGCCCTACAATGAGCAGTTCTTC. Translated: CASSYRDSPYNEQFF.